This record looks at one T cell receptor beta chain sequence and its context. The same CDR3 is also encoded by other DNA sequences in this sample. This entry belongs to a study of cytomegalovirus exposure and HLA in healthy donors. Among the donors, all were healthy bone marrow donors. Primers: 60 Vbeta forward and 13 Jbeta reverse. Clones were read by immunoSEQ multiplex PCR, and TCRdb kept only the in-frame ones, dropping some. The profile covers approximately 150,000 clones, with approximately 79% appearing a single time and roughly 2.9% taken by the ten largest. Germline CDR1 is MRHNA and CDR2 is SNTAGT. The germline V and J ends were trimmed by 3 bases and 1 base, with 15 bases remaining between them. This CDR3 has 16 residues.

J is TRBJ1-1 and V is TRBV6-4, with D possibly being TRBD1 (5 bases). The sequence derives from a woman in her twenties or thirties in good health and CMV-seronegative. Sequencing input: PBMCs. The CDR3 region is CASSERFIRGNTEAFF. Here the CDR3 DNA reads TGTGCCAGCAGTGAACGGTTTATAAGGGGGAACACTGAAGCTTTCTTT.